This T cell receptor beta chain originates from a study of identical twins. Study results and limitations: Within cord blood, abundant beta clonotypes carried fewer insertions, but memory repertoires showed no such trend.

This clonotype came up once. The target antigen is unknown. TCRdb passed the 5' RACE reads through MiXCR, listing each CDR3 protein once. The sample contains about 900,000 distinct CDR3 sequences, 9% to 15% of which appear only once. This sample was shared with a second study, whose subject was yellow fever vaccine responses in identical twins.

Sequencing was done on a sample of PBMCs. The sequence derives from a woman between 18 and 30 years old in good health.

The CDR3 DNA sequence: TGTGCCAGCAGAGGACTAGCGGGAGGGTTATGGAATGAGCAGTTCTTC. It translates to CASRGLAGGLWNEQFF. This sequence joins TRBV11-2 and TRBJ2-1, with 15 bases identical to TRBD2. The length of the CDR3 is 16 residues. Germline CDR1 SGHAT, CDR2 FQNNGV. J was trimmed by 7 bases and V by 6 bases; bases with no gene match: 7.